The 11 T cell receptor beta chains below come from one sample, sequenced in a study of regulatory T cells in long-lasting Graves disease. Time point defined: newly diagnosed GD, antithyroid drugs for less than 3 months. RNA extracted from PBMCs served as the sequencing template. Arm-PCR of CDR3 regions and iRepertoire HTBI primers were used to build TCR beta libraries. TCRdb used MiXCR to reprocess the multiplex PCR reads, holding one entry per CDR3 protein. The table includes hundreds of thousands of distinct CDR3 sequences, 16% detected once. These data are also associated with another study on T cells in Graves' hyperthyroidism and ophthalmopathy.

The starting material was peripheral blood mononuclear cells (PBMCs), obtained at new diagnosis, from a patient treated with antithyroid drugs. The source of these receptors is a woman aged 25-40 years with Graves disease.

This clonotype came up many times. This chain connects TRBV5-1 to TRBJ2-3; D is uncertain. CDR1 SGHRS and CDR2 YFSETQ come from the germline V gene. V was clipped by 0 bases and J by 2 bases, with 13 bases between them. The CDR3 has 16 residues. The CDR3 reads CASSLVVRTTTDTQYF. CDR3 nucleotide sequence: TGCGCCAGCAGCTTGGTTGTGAGAACCACCACAGATACGCAGTATTTT. Full variable domain (rest looked up from reference TRBV5-1 and TRBJ2-3): KAGVTQTPRYLIKTRGQQVTLSCSPISGHRSVSWYQQTPGQGLQFLFEYFSETQRNKGNFPGRFSGRQFSNSRSEMNVSTLELGDSALYLCASSLVVRTTTDTQYFGPGTRLTVL.

This clonotype was detected ten times or more. The chain joins TRBV7-2 to TRBJ2-5, with TRBD1 as a possible D gene (5 bases). Germline CDR1 SGHTA, CDR2 FQGNSA. Between the trimmed V and J ends, which lost 4 bases and 5 bases, there was a span of 17 bases. There are 15 residues in the CDR3. The DNA for the CDR3 is TGTGCCAGCAGCTCAGTAGGCCAGGGCATTGAGACCCAGTACTTC. Encoded protein: CASSSVGQGIETQYF.

The CDR3 loop is CASSTGVSYNEQFF. CDR3 nucleotide sequence: TGTGCCAGCAGCACGGGGGTCTCCTACAATGAGCAGTTCTTC. J is TRBJ2-1 and V is TRBV9; a possible D gene is TRBD2 (6 bases). The V and J ends lost 4 bases and 0 bases respectively, with 8 bases between them. Germline V CDR1 and CDR2: SGDLS, YYNGEE. This CDR3 comprises 14 residues.

Of note for this clonotype: An end of the junction differs from the germline gene, which may be a read error. V is TRBV12-5 and J is TRBJ2-3, with 7 positions matching TRBD2. The end of the DNA aligns better with TRBJ2-5, so the J call may be wrong. Looked up from germline, CDR1 is LGHNT and CDR2 is FRNRAP. CDR3 length: 15 amino acids. CDR3 sequence reads: CASAGGAGLQGTQYF. DNA for the CDR3: TGTGCTAGTGCCGGCGGAGCGGGGCTTCAAGGGACCCAGTACTTC.

This clonotype was recorded many times. The chain has TRBV11-2 and TRBJ2-3, with 13 bases lining up with TRBD2. The CDR3 extends over 15 amino acids. Germline values: CDR1 SGHAT, CDR2 FQNNGV. The junction had 4 bases not matched to a gene; V was cut back by 5 bases and J by 5 bases. Here the CDR3 reads CASSRTSGSQDTQYF. CDR3 nucleotide sequence: TGTGCCAGCAGCCGGACTAGCGGGAGTCAAGATACGCAGTATTTT.

The V call is TRBV5-4, the J call TRBJ2-1, with TRBD2 identical over 7 bases. The germline V gene has CDR1 SGHNT and CDR2 YYREEE (reference sequence). Unmatched junction bases numbered 6, after V lost 3 bases and J lost 0 bases. This CDR3 is built from 16 residues. The DNA of the CDR3 is TGTGCCAGCAGCTACGATTGGGGGGGCTCCTACAATGAGCAGTTCTTC. This translates into CASSYDWGGSYNEQFF.

V and J are TRBV6-1 and TRBJ1-2; D might be TRBD1 (5 bases). Germline lookup yields CDR1 MNHNS and CDR2 SASEGT. V dropped 5 bases and J dropped 3 bases, with 13 bases sitting between them. The length of the CDR3 is 14 residues. The CDR3 DNA is TGTGCCAGCAGTCCCGGGGCAGTCGACTATGGCTACACCTTC. It encodes CASSPGAVDYGYTF.

The rearrangement uses TRBV30 and TRBJ2-7, with unresolved D. The CDR3 extends over 14 amino acids. CDR1 is GTSNPN, CDR2 SVGIG, per germline (reference sequence). Deletions cut 0 bases from V and 0 bases from J, with 9 bases between. The CDR3 spells CAWSVGLRSYEQYF. CDR3 sequence (DNA): TGTGCCTGGAGTGTAGGTCTCCGCTCCTACGAGCAGTACTTC.

This clonotype was seen more than once but under ten times. CDR3 sequence (DNA): TGTGCCAGCAGTTACAGTTTATCGGCGGGAGCTGGGAATGAGCAGTTCTTC. Translated: CASSYSLSAGAGNEQFF. The gene calls are TRBV6-2 or TRBV6-3 and TRBJ2-1; 7 bases are shared with TRBD2. The CDR3 spans 17 residues. Germline values: CDR1 MNHEY, CDR2 SVGEGT. V shed 2 bases, J shed 7 bases, and the junction held 14 bases outside the gene matches.

This clonotype was detected many times. J is TRBJ2-7 and V is TRBV13; TRBD2 agrees at 11 bases. CDR3 length equals 16 residues. With 5 bases clipped from V and 6 bases from J, the junction kept 12 bases outside the gene matches. CDR1 and CDR2 from the germline V gene are PRHDT and FYEKMQ (reference sequence). CDR3 sequence reads: CASSGAKLAGASEQYF. CDR3 bases: TGTGCCAGCAGCGGCGCCAAACTAGCGGGAGCTAGCGAGCAGTACTTC.

This clonotype was picked up many times. V and J are TRBV6-2 or TRBV6-3 and TRBJ2-3; no clear D gene. The CDR3 contains 14 residues. V was trimmed by 7 bases and J by 4 bases, leaving 15 bases between them. Germline assignment: CDR1 MNHEY and CDR2 SVGEGT. CDR3 region: CASNQAGPADTQYF. The CDR3 DNA reads as TGTGCCAGCAATCAAGCAGGACCAGCAGATACGCAGTATTTT.